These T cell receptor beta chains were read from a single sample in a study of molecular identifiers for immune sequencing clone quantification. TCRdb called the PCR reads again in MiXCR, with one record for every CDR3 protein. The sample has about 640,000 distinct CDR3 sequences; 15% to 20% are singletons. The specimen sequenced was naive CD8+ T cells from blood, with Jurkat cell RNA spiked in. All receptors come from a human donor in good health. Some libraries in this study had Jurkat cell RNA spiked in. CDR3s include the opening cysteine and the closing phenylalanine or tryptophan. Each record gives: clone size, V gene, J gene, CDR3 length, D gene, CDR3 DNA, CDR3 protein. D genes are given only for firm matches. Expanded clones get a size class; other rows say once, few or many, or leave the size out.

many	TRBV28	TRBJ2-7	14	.	TGTGCCAGCAGTTTCGGCCCAAATACCTACGAGCAGTACTTC	CASSFGPNTYEQYF
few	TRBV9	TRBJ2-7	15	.	TGTGCCAGCAGCGTAGGGGGCAATAATATCTACGAGCAGTACTTC	CASSVGGNNIYEQYF
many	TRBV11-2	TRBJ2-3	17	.	TGTGCCAGCAGCTTATTTGAGTGGGGGGGCCGCACAGATACGCAGTATTTT	CASSLFEWGGRTDTQYF
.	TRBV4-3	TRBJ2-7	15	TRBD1	TGCGCCAGCAGCCAAAGGACAGGGGGAGGTTACGAGCAGTACTTC	CASSQRTGGGYEQYF
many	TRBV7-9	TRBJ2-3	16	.	TGTGCCAGCAGCCCGTGGGGACACCCGGTAGGGGATACGCAGTATTTT	CASSPWGHPVGDTQYF
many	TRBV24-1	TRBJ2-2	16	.	TGTGCCACCAGTGATCAACCAGGGGTGAGCACCGGGGAGCTGTTTTTT	CATSDQPGVSTGELFF
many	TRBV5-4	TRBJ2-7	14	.	TGTGCCAGCAGCTACCGGGACGCCCTCTACGAGCAGTACTTC	CASSYRDALYEQYF
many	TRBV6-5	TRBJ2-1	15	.	TGTGCCAGCAGTTCCTACACTTACGTTGTCGGGGAGCAGTTCTTC	CASSSYTYVVGEQFF
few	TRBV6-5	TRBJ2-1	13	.	TGTGCCAGCAGTTACGTCGTGAGCGGACAGCAGTTCTTC	CASSYVVSGQQFF
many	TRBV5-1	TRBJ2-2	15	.	TGCGCCAGCAGCTTGAGGCGGGATAACACCGGGGAGCTGTTTTTT	CASSLRRDNTGELFF
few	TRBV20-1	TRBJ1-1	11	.	TGCAGTGCTAGAGTCTCGATCGAAGCTTTCTTT	CSARVSIEAFF
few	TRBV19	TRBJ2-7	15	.	TGTGCCAGTAGTACGGGACACCGGAGCACCTACGAGCTGTACTTC	CASSTGHRSTYELYF
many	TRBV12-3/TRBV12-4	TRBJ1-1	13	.	TGTGCCAGCAGTACGAACAGGAACACTGAAGCTTTCTTT	CASSTNRNTEAFF
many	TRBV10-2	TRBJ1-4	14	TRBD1	TGCGCCAGCAGTGAGAAAGGGGGCTGGGAAAAACTGTTTTTT	CASSEKGGWEKLFF
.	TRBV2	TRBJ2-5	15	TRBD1	TGTGCCAGCAGTTTGACAGGGGGCGAATCGGAGACCCAGTACTTC	CASSLTGGESETQYF
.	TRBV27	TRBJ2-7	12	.	TGTGCCACCACTGGGGCAGCTTACGAGCAGTACTTC	CATTGAAYEQYF
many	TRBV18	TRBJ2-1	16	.	TGTGCCAGCTCCCTAGACACCGAAAGCTCCTACAATGAGCAGTTCTTC	CASSLDTESSYNEQFF
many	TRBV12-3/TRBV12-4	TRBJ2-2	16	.	TGTGCCAGCAGTTTTTCGGGACCCCGGGGGACCGGGGAGCTGTTTTTT	CASSFSGPRGTGELFF
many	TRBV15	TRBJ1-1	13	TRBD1	TGTGCCACCAGCTGGACAGGATCAACTGAAGCTTTCTTT	CATSWTGSTEAFF
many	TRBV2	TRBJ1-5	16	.	TGTGCCAGCGGGTCAGTTTCGGGGGGGAGCAATCAGCCCCAGCATTTT	CASGSVSGGSNQPQHF
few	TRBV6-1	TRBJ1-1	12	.	TGTGCCAGCAACACGGGGGGGACTGAAGCTTTCTTT	CASNTGGTEAFF
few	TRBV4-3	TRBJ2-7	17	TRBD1	TGCGCCAGCAGCCAAGGTCCCGGGACAGGGGGCTCCTACGAGCAGTACTTC	CASSQGPGTGGSYEQYF
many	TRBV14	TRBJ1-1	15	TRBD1	TGTGCCAGCAGCCCAGAGGGACAGGGTCGGACTGAAGCTTTCTTT	CASSPEGQGRTEAFF
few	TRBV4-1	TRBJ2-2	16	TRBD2	TGCGCCAGCAGCCGGCCTAGCGGGGGCCGCACCGGGGAGCTGTTTTTT	CASSRPSGGRTGELFF
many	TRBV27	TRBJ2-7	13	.	TGTGCCAGCAGTTTACGGGGGACCCACGAGCAGTACTTC	CASSLRGTHEQYF
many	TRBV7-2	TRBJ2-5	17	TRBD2	TGTGCCAGCAGCTTAGGGCTAGCGGGGGGGCTGCAAGAGACCCAGTACTTC	CASSLGLAGGLQETQYF
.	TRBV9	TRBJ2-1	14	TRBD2	TGTGCCAGCAGTCGTTCGGGAGGTTATGATGAGCAGTTCTTC	CASSRSGGYDEQFF
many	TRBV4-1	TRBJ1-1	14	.	TGCGCCAGCAGCCAAGAGAAGGACTTCGCTGAAGCTTTCTTT	CASSQEKDFAEAFF
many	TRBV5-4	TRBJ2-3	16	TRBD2	TGTGCCAGCAGCTTGGGACTAGCGGGGGTCCGCGATACGCAGTATTTT	CASSLGLAGVRDTQYF
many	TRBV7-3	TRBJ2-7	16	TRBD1	TGTGCCAGCAGCTTAAGAGCTAGTCAGGGGGCTTACGAGCAGTACTTC	CASSLRASQGAYEQYF
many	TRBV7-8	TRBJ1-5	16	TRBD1	TGTGCCAGCAGCAACCAGGGGGGGTATAGCAATCAGCCCCAGCATTTT	CASSNQGGYSNQPQHF
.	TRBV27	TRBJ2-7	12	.	TGTGCCAGCAGTTTACTAGGGTACGAGCGGTACTTC	CASSLLGYERYF
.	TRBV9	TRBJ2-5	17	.	TGTGCCAGCAGCGTAGATTTCGGGGTTACAGCCCAAGAGACCCAGTACTTC	CASSVDFGVTAQETQYF
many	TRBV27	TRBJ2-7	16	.	TGTGCCAGCAGCCCCAATGGCGGTATCTTTGCCTACGAGCAGTACTTC	CASSPNGGIFAYEQYF
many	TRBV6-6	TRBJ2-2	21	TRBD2	TGTGCCAGCAGTTTAACCATACCGGGACTAGCGGGAGTATTGGACACCGGGGAGCTGTTTTTT	CASSLTIPGLAGVLDTGELFF
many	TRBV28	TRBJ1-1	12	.	TGTGCCAGCAGTTTAGGGGGCGTTGTAACTTTCTTT	CASSLGGVVTFF
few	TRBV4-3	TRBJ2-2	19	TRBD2	TGCGCCAGCAGCCAAGAGTATCGACTAGCGGGGGATGGCACCGGGGAGCTGTTTTTT	CASSQEYRLAGDGTGELFF
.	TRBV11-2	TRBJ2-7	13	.	TGTGCCAGCAGCTTAGTTGGTGCCTACGAGCAGCACTTC	CASSLVGAYEQHF
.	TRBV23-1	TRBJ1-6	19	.	TGCGCCAGCGGTCATCCGACAAGGGTTCGGGGAACCTATAATTCACCCCTCCACTTT	CASGHPTRVRGTYNSPLHF
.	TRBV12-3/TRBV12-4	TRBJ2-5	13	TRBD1	TGTTCCAGCCTCGGGACAGGACAAGAGACCCAGTACTTC	CSSLGTGQETQYF
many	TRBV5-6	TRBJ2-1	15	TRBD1	TGTGCCAGCAGCATAGACAGGGCGTTGACGAATGAGCAGTTCTTC	CASSIDRALTNEQFF
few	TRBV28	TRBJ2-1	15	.	TGTGCCAGCAGTTCTCTTACCGGGGTCTACAATGAGCAGTTCTTC	CASSSLTGVYNEQFF
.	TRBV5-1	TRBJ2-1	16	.	TGCGCCAGCAGCTTGGTAGCCGCGAGAGGTCTCGATGAGCAGTTCTTC	CASSLVAARGLDEQFF
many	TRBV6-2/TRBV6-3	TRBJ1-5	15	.	TGTGCCAGCAACCACCCCCGGATTAGCAATCAGCCCCAGCATTTT	CASNHPRISNQPQHF
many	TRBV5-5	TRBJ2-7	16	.	TGTGCCAGCAGCTTGTCTTTGGACAGTACAGCCTACGAGCAGTACTTC	CASSLSLDSTAYEQYF
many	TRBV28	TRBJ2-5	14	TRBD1	TGTGCCAGCAGCCCCCCGGGGACAGAACAGACCCAGTACTTC	CASSPPGTEQTQYF
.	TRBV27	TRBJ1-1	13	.	TGTGCCAGCAATATGTTGGGGAGCACTGAAGCTTTCTTT	CASNMLGSTEAFF
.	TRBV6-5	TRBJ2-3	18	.	TGTGCCAGCACATACAGTGGGGAGGGGGGAGCGGCCCTAGGTACGCAGTATTTT	CASTYSGEGGAALGTQYF
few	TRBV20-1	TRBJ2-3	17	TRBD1	TGCAGTGCTAGAGAACAGGGGGCGTTACGTAGCACAGATACGCAGTATTTT	CSAREQGALRSTDTQYF
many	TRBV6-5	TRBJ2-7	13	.	TGTGCCAGCAGTTCTTGGAGATACTACGAGCAGTACTTC	CASSSWRYYEQYF